What follows are 24 T cell receptor beta chains derived from one specimen sequenced in a study of human T cells and chemical hapten exposure. TCRdb itself ran the RACE reads through MiXCR, one entry per CDR3 protein. The table records some 60,000 distinct CDR3 sequences, over 9% of them present only once. Time point indicated: pre-sensitization, week 0. Treatment noted: therapeutic diphenylcyclopropenone sensitization with weekly scalp DPC. Sample: whole blood, taken in connection with sensitization to the hapten diphenylcyclopropenone (DPC). The receptors come from a woman between 35 and 50 years old with alopecia areata. Some clones in this sample may be carry-over from other donors' samples.

This clonotype has only a few counts. V is TRBV5-1 and J is TRBJ2-2, with TRBD1 matching over 10 bases. V trimming: 4 bases; J trimming: 1 base; junction bases outside the gene matches: 4. The CDR3 spans 16 residues. Germline CDR1 reads SGHRS; CDR2 reads YFSETQ. The DNA for the CDR3 is TGCGCCAGCAGCCAAGGGACAGGGGTGAACACCGGGGAGCTGTTTTTT. It specifies CASSQGTGVNTGELFF.

In this sample, this clonotype turned up many times. The V call is TRBV11-2, the J call TRBJ1-1; D is perhaps TRBD1 (5 bases). Trimming cost V 6 bases and J 1 base, with 15 bases left between them. The germline gives CDR1 SGHAT, CDR2 FQNNGV. The CDR3 loop spans 15 amino acids. The CDR3 DNA is TGTGCCAGCAGACTCAGCAGGGCTGCGAACACTGAAGCTTTCTTT. This encodes CASRLSRAANTEAFF.

The J gene is TRBJ2-7, the V gene TRBV20-1; 9 nucleotides align to TRBD2. This CDR3 contains 19 residues. Trimming at V came to 3 bases and at J to 5 bases, leaving 23 bases not matched to a gene. CDR1 and CDR2 (germline): DFQATT, SNEGSKA (reference sequence). CDR3 nucleotide sequence: TGCAGTGCTAGGGAACCCATAGGGGGAATTAGCGGGAGTTTTCACGAGCAGTACTTC. Its translation is CSAREPIGGISGSFHEQYF.

The gene calls are TRBV10-3 and TRBJ2-5, with 15 bases that match TRBD2. Germline loops: CDR1 ENHRY, CDR2 SYGVKD. J gave up 5 bases and V 8 bases, and 0 bases lay outside the gene matches. The CDR3 totals 13 residues. The DNA of the CDR3 is TGTGCCATCGGGACTAGCGGGGGGGAGACCCAGTACTTC. It translates to CAIGTSGGETQYF.

This clonotype was picked up a small number of times. The CDR3 nucleotides read TGTGCCAGCAGCTTAGGAGCGGGACCCACAGATACGCAGTATTTT. It codes for CASSLGAGPTDTQYF. This rearrangement joins TRBV7-2 to TRBJ2-3, with TRBD2 matching 7 bases. CDR1 is SGHTA, CDR2 FQGNSA, per germline. The CDR3 has 15 amino acids. Trimming took 1 base from V and 2 from J; bases not matched to a gene: 3.

This clonotype was seen many times. CDR3 sequence (DNA): TGTGCCAGCAGTTTCATAGCCCGGGGGGGAGAGCAGTACTTC. This sequence encodes CASSFIARGGEQYF. The chain joins TRBV28 to TRBJ2-7; 8 nucleotides align to TRBD2. Germline loops: CDR1 MDHEN, CDR2 SYDVKM. Germline trimming cut 3 bases from V and 7 bases from J; bases unmatched to any gene: 8. The CDR3 length is 14 residues.

The table lists this clonotype with many counts. The V gene is TRBV7-2, the J gene TRBJ2-7; no reliable D call. This CDR3 spans 11 amino acids. Per the germline V gene, CDR1 is SGHTA and CDR2 is FQGNSA. The germline V and J ends were trimmed by 5 bases and 0 bases, with 2 bases remaining between them. The CDR3 loop is CASSASYEQYF. The CDR3 DNA reads as TGTGCCAGCAGCGCCTCCTACGAGCAGTACTTC.

The chain joins TRBV28 to TRBJ1-2, with TRBD1 matching over 8 bases. The CDR3 is made up of 14 amino acids. The V segment lost 3 bases and the J segment 7 bases; nucleotides outside the gene matches: 7. Germline V gene sequence: CDR1 MDHEN, CDR2 SYDVKM. CDR3 loop: CASSFQGATSGYTF. CDR3 nucleotides: TGTGCCAGCAGTTTTCAGGGGGCGACATCTGGCTACACCTTC.

There are many counts of this clonotype. This rearrangement joins TRBV12-3 or TRBV12-4 to TRBJ2-7; the D is unclear. The CDR3 runs to 14 residues. V was cut by 5 bases and J by 2 bases, with 13 bases left in between. The CDR3 is CASSPPRIPYEQYF. The CDR3 nucleotides are TGTGCCAGCAGTCCCCCTAGGATTCCCTACGAGCAGTACTTC.

This clonotype was seen repeatedly, ten times or more. The CDR3 loop is CASSRGTDPWGTGELFF. CDR3 nucleotides: TGTGCCAGCAGCAGAGGGACAGACCCTTGGGGGACCGGGGAGCTGTTTTTT. V is TRBV13 and J is TRBJ2-2; 7 positions agree with TRBD1. Germline V CDR1 and CDR2: PRHDT, FYEKMQ (reference sequence). The CDR3 has 17 amino acids. After removal of 5 bases from V and 5 bases from J, the junction contained 14 bases not matched to a gene.

This clonotype was seen more than once but under ten times. The gene calls are TRBV2 and TRBJ2-7; unclear D gene. The CDR3 is 12 residues long. With 3 bases removed from V and 2 bases from J, the gap between germline ends came to 5 bases. The germline CDR1 and CDR2 sequences are SNHLY and FYNNEI. The CDR3, as DNA: TGTGCCAGCAGTGACTGGGCCTACGAGCAGTACTTC. This codes for CASSDWAYEQYF.

In its sample, this clonotype was seen a few times. V usage is TRBV18 and J usage is TRBJ2-3; 10 bases line up with TRBD2. The CDR3 sequence is 16 residues long. The germline V gene encodes CDR1 KGHSH and CDR2 LQKENI. V shed 5 bases and J 6 bases; nucleotides not matched to a gene: 11. CDR3 in DNA: TGTGCCAGCTCATCGAACCTAGCGGGAGTTTCCGATACGCAGTATTTT. This codes for CASSSNLAGVSDTQYF. Full variable domain (rest looked up from reference TRBV18 and TRBJ2-3): NAGVMQNPRHLVRRRGQEARLRCSPMKGHSHVYWYRQLPEEGLKFMVYLQKENIIDESGMPKERFSAEFPKEGPSILRIQQVVRGDSAAYFCASSSNLAGVSDTQYFGPGTRLTVL.

The chain has TRBV5-1 and TRBJ2-5; 8 bases match TRBD1. Losses at the gene ends were 4 bases for V and 2 bases for J; bases not matched to a gene: 13. Looked up from germline, CDR1 is SGHRS and CDR2 is YFSETQ. CDR3 length: 17 residues. The CDR3 spells CASSLNRDRWMQETQYF. CDR3 bases: TGCGCCAGCAGCCTAAACCGGGACAGGTGGATGCAAGAGACCCAGTACTTC.

The chain is built from TRBV29-1 and TRBJ2-4, with D unresolved. Germline V gene sequence: CDR1 SQVTM, CDR2 ANQGSEA. Trimming cost V 1 base and J 0 bases, with 7 bases left between them. The CDR3 spans 14 residues. CDR3 amino acids: CSVEGVGAKNIQYF. The CDR3 bases are TGCAGCGTTGAAGGGGTTGGAGCCAAAAACATTCAGTACTTC.

By share, this clonotype counts as medium-sized. The J gene is TRBJ1-5, the V gene TRBV6-6; D ambiguous. This CDR3 comprises 14 residues. Germline V gene sequence: CDR1 MNHNY, CDR2 SVGAGI (reference sequence). The V and J ends lost 3 bases and 4 bases respectively, with 10 bases between them. CDR3 bases: TGTGCCAGCAGTTATTCGGCTGCGAATCAGCCCCAGCATTTT. Translated: CASSYSAANQPQHF.

In its sample, this clonotype was seen once. The genes are TRBV29-1 and TRBJ1-1; weak D call: TRBD1 (5 bases). CDR1 SQVTM and CDR2 ANQGSEA come from the germline V gene. CDR3 length: 13 amino acids. Trimming removed 8 bases at V and 0 bases at J, with 13 bases between. CDR3 sequence reads: CSTRVGVNTEAFF. The CDR3 bases are TGCAGCACCCGGGTAGGGGTGAACACTGAAGCTTTCTTT.

This clonotype was observed many times. The rearrangement links TRBV2 to TRBJ2-7; 8 bases are shared with TRBD1. In germline, CDR1 is SNHLY, CDR2 FYNNEI. The CDR3 runs to 14 residues. V lost 7 bases, J lost 4 bases, and 9 bases stayed unmatched. For the CDR3, the DNA is TGTGCCAGCAACCCGACAGGGGTGGGGTACGAGCAGTACTTC. It specifies CASNPTGVGYEQYF.

The gene calls are TRBV7-9 and TRBJ1-5; D remains ambiguous. Germline V CDR1 and CDR2: SEHNR, FQNEAQ (reference sequence). The CDR3 extends over 13 amino acids. Between the trimmed V and J ends, which lost 1 base and 4 bases, there was a span of 5 bases. CDR3 sequence (DNA): TGTGCCAGCAGCTTAGTGGCTAATCAGCCCCAGCATTTT. It codes for CASSLVANQPQHF.

The chain links TRBV6-6 to TRBJ1-5; the D is unclear. The CDR3 has 15 amino acids. V lost 8 bases and J lost 1, with 15 bases in between. CDR1 and CDR2 from the germline V gene are MNHNY and SVGAGI (reference sequence). For the CDR3, the DNA is TGTGCCAGCTGTAAGGAGGGCTGGAGCAATCAGCCCCAGCATTTT. This codes for CASCKEGWSNQPQHF.

This clonotype was detected only a few times. V is TRBV12-3 or TRBV12-4 and J is TRBJ2-1; TRBD2 agrees at 11 bases. This CDR3 is built from 16 residues. J gave up 0 bases and V 7 bases, and 5 bases lay outside the gene matches. In nucleotides, the CDR3 is TGTGCCAGCACCCATAGCGGGAGGGGCTCCTACAATGAGCAGTTCTTC. It translates to CASTHSGRGSYNEQFF.

This clonotype has a count of ten or more. J is TRBJ1-1 and V is TRBV6-2 or TRBV6-3, with a tentative D call TRBD1 (5 bases). The CDR3 is 15 amino acids. Germline V gives CDR1 MNHEY, CDR2 SVGEGT. V shed 2 bases and J shed 10 bases, with 20 bases lying between them. The CDR3 spells CASSYHNPGLEGAFF. The CDR3 region has the DNA TGTGCCAGCAGTTACCACAACCCAGGGCTTGAGGGAGCTTTCTTT.

Many counts were recorded for this clonotype. The chain uses TRBV20-1 and TRBJ2-5; D gene ambiguous. V gave up 0 bases and J gave up 1 base, with 6 bases separating them. CDR3 length: 13 amino acids. Germline V lookup: CDR1 DFQATT, CDR2 SNEGSKA (reference sequence). The CDR3: CSAREVTQETQYF. CDR3 DNA sequence: TGCAGTGCTAGAGAGGTAACCCAAGAGACCCAGTACTTC.

This clonotype was seen many times. The chain joins TRBV20-1 to TRBJ2-6, with D maybe TRBD2 (6 bases). Looked up from germline, CDR1 is DFQATT and CDR2 is SNEGSKA (reference sequence). Trimming pared 3 bases from V and 0 bases from J, leaving 12 bases between. The CDR3 loop spans 16 amino acids. The CDR3 reads CSASVPRGSGANVLTF. The CDR3 nucleotides read TGCAGTGCTAGTGTCCCGCGGGGCTCTGGGGCCAACGTCCTGACTTTC.

This clonotype has a count of ten or more. J is TRBJ2-5 and V is TRBV11-2; TRBD1 matches at 10 bases. J gave up 5 bases and V 5 bases, and 8 bases lay outside the gene matches. Looked up from germline, CDR1 is SGHAT and CDR2 is FQNNGV. This CDR3 is built from 15 residues. In DNA form, the CDR3 reads TGTGCCAGCAGCCCCGGGACAGGGGAAATGGAGACCCAGTACTTC. It specifies CASSPGTGEMETQYF.